These 30 T cell receptor beta chains were sequenced from one sample in a study of cytomegalovirus exposure and HLA in healthy donors (dated by TCRdb to 2016 to 2017). The library was produced with the immunoSEQ multiplex PCR assay. For the multiplex PCR, a mixture combining 60 forward primers for TCR Vbeta segments and 13 reverse primers for TCR Jbeta segments was used. As stored in TCRdb, this immuneACCESS dataset retains in-frame rearrangements with V and J assigned. A fraction of the clones does not appear; measured against another copy, unresolved V genes explain less than half of the discrepancy, and the remainder lacks a known reason. In this sample the table shows some 180,000 clones, 78% of which occur a single time. The ten largest clones represent roughly 2.7% of the sample. Sequenced input: PBMCs. These receptors all come from a female donor in good health and CMV-seronegative.

The rearrangement links TRBV5-5 to TRBJ2-7; D remains unclear. V was pared by 0 bases and J by 2 bases, with 9 bases between. This CDR3 is 14 amino acids long. Germline assignment: CDR1 SGHKS and CDR2 YYEKEE (reference sequence). The DNA for the CDR3 is TGTGCCAGCAGCTTGGCTGGTGCGGCCTACGAGCAGTACTTC. As protein: CASSLAGAAYEQYF.

The chain combines TRBV19 with TRBJ2-2; 8 positions agree with TRBD1. The CDR3 totals 16 residues. The germline V gene encodes CDR1 LNHDA and CDR2 SQIVND (reference sequence). Trimming cost V 8 bases and J 7 bases; bases outside gene matches: 15. DNA of the CDR3: TGTGCCAGTTCTAAACAGGGGGTAACCTTGAGCGGGGAGCTGTTTTTT. Encoded protein: CASSKQGVTLSGELFF.

The chain recombines TRBV10-3 with TRBJ1-6; D remains ambiguous. Germline assignment: CDR1 ENHRY and CDR2 SYGVKD. V was clipped by 0 bases and J by 4 bases, with 16 bases between them. The CDR3 contains 18 residues. The CDR3 loop is CAISESGRTLGYNSPLHF. The CDR3 nucleotides read TGTGCCATCAGTGAGTCAGGGAGGACCCTAGGATATAATTCACCCCTCCACTTT.

The V and J genes are TRBV6-1 and TRBJ2-3; the match to TRBD2 covers 14 bases. V shed 2 bases and J 4 bases; nucleotides not matched to a gene: 5. Germline V gives CDR1 MNHNS, CDR2 SASEGT. The CDR3 covers 17 residues. This chain's CDR3 is CASSERTSGGISDTQYF. CDR3 in DNA: TGTGCCAGCAGTGAAAGGACTAGCGGGGGGATTTCAGATACGCAGTATTTT.

The genes are TRBV28 and TRBJ2-2; D possibly corresponds to TRBD1 (6 bases). The CDR3 length is 15 residues. CDR1 and CDR2 (germline): MDHEN, SYDVKM. V was trimmed by 9 bases and J by 1 base, leaving 15 bases between them. This chain's CDR3 is CASQGSQGNTGELFF. The CDR3 coding sequence is TGTGCCAGTCAAGGGTCACAGGGGAACACCGGGGAGCTGTTTTTT.

The rearrangement links TRBV7-9 to TRBJ2-5, with a possible D match to TRBD2 (6 bases). V was cut by 8 bases and J by 2 bases, with 18 bases left in between. The length of the CDR3 is 15 residues. Germline CDR1 is SEHNR and CDR2 is FQNEAQ (reference sequence). The CDR3 sequence: CASRGLTRRQETQYF. The CDR3 nucleotides read TGTGCCAGCCGAGGTTTGACTAGGCGACAAGAGACCCAGTACTTC. Filled out from reference TRBV7-9 and TRBJ2-5, the complete variable domain reads DTGVSQNPRHKITKRGQNVTFRCDPISEHNRLYWYRQTLGQGPEFLTYFQNEAQLEKSRLLSDRFSAERPKGSFSTLEIQRTEQGDSAMYLCASRGLTRRQETQYFGPGTRLLVL.

This chain joins TRBV4-1 and TRBJ2-1; maybe TRBD1 (7 bases). With 0 bases removed from V and 11 bases from J, the gap between germline ends came to 20 bases. The germline V gene has CDR1 MGHRA and CDR2 YSYEKL. The CDR3 is 16 amino acids. Written as DNA, the CDR3 is TGCGCCAGCAGCCAAGAGGGGGGAAACCGACAGGGAAAGCAGTTCTTC. Translating it yields CASSQEGGNRQGKQFF.

The V call is TRBV6-6, the J call TRBJ2-1; 7 bases line up with TRBD1. Trimming cost V 10 bases and J 8 bases; bases outside gene matches: 17. The CDR3 runs 15 residues. CDR1 is MNHNY and CDR2 is SVGAGI in the germline V gene (reference sequence). The CDR3: CATVHRDRGLDEQFF. The CDR3 DNA reads TGTGCCACCGTGCACCGGGACAGAGGGCTCGATGAGCAGTTCTTC.

For the CDR3, the DNA is TGTGCCTCCCAAGGACTAGCGGTAATAAAAGAGACCCAGTACTTC. Amino acids: CASQGLAVIKETQYF. The rearrangement joins TRBV6-1 to TRBJ2-5, with TRBD2 matching over 10 bases. Germline V CDR1 and CDR2: MNHNS, SASEGT. The CDR3 covers 15 residues. Germline trimming cut 11 bases from V and 3 bases from J; bases unmatched to any gene: 12.

The DNA of the CDR3 is TGTGCCAGCAGTTTAAGACAGGGTCAGCAGCCCCAGCATTTT. It translates to CASSLRQGQQPQHF. The chain carries TRBV27 and TRBJ1-5, with 7 bases that match TRBD1. CDR1 is MNHEY, CDR2 SMNVEV, per germline (reference sequence). The CDR3 has 14 amino acids. J was trimmed by 7 bases and V by 2 bases; bases with no gene match: 5.

The V call is TRBV30, the J call TRBJ1-1, with a possible D match to TRBD1 (5 bases). The germline CDR1 and CDR2 sequences are GTSNPN and SVGIG (reference sequence). The V and J ends lost 2 bases and 0 bases respectively, with 7 bases between them. The CDR3 runs to 13 residues. In DNA, the CDR3 is TGTGCCTGGAGTCGGGGGGTGAACACTGAAGCTTTCTTT. Protein: CAWSRGVNTEAFF.

The V and J genes are TRBV7-3 and TRBJ2-2, with a possible D match to TRBD2 (6 bases). The CDR3 extends over 18 amino acids. The germline V gene has CDR1 SGHTA and CDR2 FQGTGA. V lost 1 base to trimming and J lost 3 bases, with 18 bases between them. The CDR3 DNA reads as TGTGCCAGCAGCTTAATCGTTGGGGGGATCGGTGACACCGGGGAGCTGTTTTTT. It codes for CASSLIVGGIGDTGELFF.

This chain joins TRBV28 and TRBJ1-5; no definite D call. Germline CDR1 MDHEN, CDR2 SYDVKM. This CDR3 contains 13 residues. Trimming stripped 2 bases from V and 2 bases from J, with 4 bases between. DNA of the CDR3: TGTGCCAGCAGTTTAGTAGGCAATCAGCCCCAGCATTTT. The encoded protein is CASSLVGNQPQHF.

In this sample, this clone turned up once. This chain uses TRBV19 with TRBJ1-5; 7 bases are shared with TRBD1. There are 13 residues in the CDR3. Looked up from germline, CDR1 is LNHDA and CDR2 is SQIVND (reference sequence). Trimming at V came to 6 bases and at J to 6 bases, leaving 5 bases not matched to a gene. The CDR3 nucleotides are TGTGCCAGTAGGGACAGGTCGGGTCAGCCCCAGCATTTT. It yields the protein CASRDRSGQPQHF.

This chain joins TRBV27 and TRBJ2-7; 8 bases align to TRBD1. This CDR3 is 13 amino acids long. The ends lost 6 bases at V and 6 bases at J; junction bases unmatched: 7. CDR1 MNHEY and CDR2 SMNVEV come from the germline V gene (reference sequence). The CDR3 DNA reads as TGTGCCAGCAGCCAGGGGGCCGGGACCGAGCAGTACTTC. This gives the protein CASSQGAGTEQYF.

The sample holds a few counts of this clone. Here the CDR3 DNA reads TGTGCCAGCAGCCCCTTCGGTCGAGGCGGGAGGACCGGGGAGCTGTTTTTT. It is translated as CASSPFGRGGRTGELFF. This chain uses TRBV11-2 with TRBJ2-2; TRBD2 matches at 8 bases. In germline, CDR1 is SGHAT, CDR2 FQNNGV. After removal of 5 bases from V and 5 bases from J, the junction contained 13 bases not matched to a gene. The CDR3 extends over 17 amino acids. Supplemented by reference TRBV11-2 and TRBJ2-2, the full variable domain reads EAGVAQSPRYKIIEKRQSVAFWCNPISGHATLYWYQQILGQGPKLLIQFQNNGVVDDSQLPKDRFSAERLKGVDSTLKIQPAKLEDSAVYLCASSPFGRGGRTGELFFGEGSRLTVL.

V is TRBV6-1 and J is TRBJ1-2; D remains unclear. The CDR3 is made up of 12 amino acids. V shed 0 bases and J shed 13 bases, with 12 bases lying between them. The germline V gene has CDR1 MNHNS and CDR2 SASEGT. In DNA form, the CDR3 reads TGTGCCAGCAGTGAAGCCGGAGGGTCTGGCACCTTC. Its translation is CASSEAGGSGTF.

The rearrangement joins TRBV2 to TRBJ2-3, with 8 bases identical to TRBD2. Looked up from germline, CDR1 is SNHLY and CDR2 is FYNNEI. Trimming at V came to 10 bases and at J to 4 bases, leaving 13 bases not matched to a gene. The CDR3 has 15 amino acids. The CDR3 DNA reads as TGTGCCATAGGTCGACTAGCGATATCGGCAGATACGCAGTATTTT. This codes for CAIGRLAISADTQYF.

This clone was seen once. The V and J genes are TRBV18 and TRBJ1-1; D is possibly TRBD1 (6 bases). The CDR3 length is 13 residues. Trimming stripped 3 bases from V and 8 bases from J, with 13 bases between. Germline lookup yields CDR1 KGHSH and CDR2 LQKENI. The CDR3 spells CASSPAAQGEAFF. The CDR3 coding sequence is TGTGCCAGCTCACCCGCTGCACAGGGAGAAGCTTTCTTT.

CDR3 sequence: CSVVEQSYEQYF. The DNA of the CDR3 is TGCAGCGTTGTCGAACAATCCTACGAGCAGTACTTC. J is TRBJ2-7 and V is TRBV29-1, with unresolved D. This CDR3 spans 12 amino acids. V gave up 4 bases and J gave up 1 base, with 8 bases separating them. The germline V gene has CDR1 SQVTM and CDR2 ANQGSEA.

This clone was detected only once. The gene calls are TRBV9 and TRBJ2-3; 9 nucleotides match TRBD2. V gave up 1 base and J gave up 4 bases; unmatched junction bases: 4. CDR3 length equals 15 residues. Germline values: CDR1 SGDLS, CDR2 YYNGEE. The CDR3 is CASSVRAGGADTQYF. Here the CDR3 DNA reads TGTGCCAGCAGCGTAAGAGCGGGGGGCGCAGATACGCAGTATTTT.

With regard to this clone: Other DNA sequences in this specimen translate into the identical CDR3. The chain's CDR3 is CASSLAGGGYEQYF. The CDR3 DNA reads TGTGCCAGCAGTTTAGCGGGAGGGGGCTACGAGCAGTACTTC. The V gene is TRBV27, the J gene TRBJ2-7; 9 bases fit TRBD2. CDR3 length equals 14 residues. V was clipped by 2 bases and J by 3 bases; unmatched bases: 2. Per the germline V gene, CDR1 is MNHEY and CDR2 is SMNVEV (reference sequence).

The chain carries TRBV30 and TRBJ2-2, with D possibly being TRBD2 (6 bases). Trimming pared 7 bases from V and 4 bases from J, leaving 10 bases between. Germline CDR1 GTSNPN, CDR2 SVGIG (reference sequence). The CDR3 runs 12 residues. The CDR3 DNA sequence: TGTGCCTCCCCGGAGGGCACCGGGGAGCTGTTTTTT. Amino acids: CASPEGTGELFF.

The chain is built from TRBV6-5 and TRBJ1-6; possible D gene TRBD1, 5 bases. Germline V CDR1 and CDR2: MNHEY, SVGAGI. CDR3 length equals 15 residues. V was trimmed by 2 bases and J by 3 bases, leaving 8 bases between them. CDR3 residues: CASSYRQLYNSPLHF. The CDR3 nucleotides read TGTGCCAGCAGTTACAGACAGCTCTATAATTCACCCCTCCACTTT.

For this clone: Other nucleotide sequences in the sample specify the same CDR3. This chain uses TRBV7-6 with TRBJ2-7; perhaps TRBD1 as D (5 bases). CDR3 length: 15 residues. Germline V gives CDR1 SGHVS, CDR2 FNYEAQ. V lost 0 bases, J lost 2 bases, and 11 bases lay in between. The CDR3 here is CASSLAQGLAYEQYF. The CDR3 DNA sequence: TGTGCCAGCAGCTTAGCGCAGGGATTGGCCTACGAGCAGTACTTC.

This clone was counted once. The chain combines TRBV7-6 with TRBJ2-1; TRBD1 matches at 8 bases. The germline V gene has CDR1 SGHVS and CDR2 FNYEAQ. The J segment lost 4 bases and the V segment lost 5 bases, leaving 4 bases of the junction unmatched. This CDR3 comprises 14 residues. Written as DNA, the CDR3 is TGTGCCAGCAGCCAGGGGGCGGGTTACAATGAGCAGTTCTTC. It specifies CASSQGAGYNEQFF.

The chain couples TRBV7-2 to TRBJ2-3; possibly TRBD2 for D (6 bases). Trimming removed 6 bases at V and 0 bases at J, with 13 bases between. The germline V gene encodes CDR1 SGHTA and CDR2 FQGNSA. The CDR3 sequence is 15 residues long. The CDR3 protein is CASREGGHSTDTQYF. The CDR3 nucleotides are TGTGCCAGCAGGGAGGGCGGACACAGCACAGATACGCAGTATTTT.

This clone was seen a single time. The CDR3 is CASSSLWTGFSYEQYF. DNA for the CDR3: TGTGCCAGCAGTTCCCTATGGACTGGTTTCTCCTACGAGCAGTACTTC. V is TRBV27 and J is TRBJ2-7, with TRBD2 as a possible D gene (5 bases). The CDR3 is 16 amino acids. V gave up 4 bases and J gave up 0 bases, with 16 bases separating them. Germline V gene sequence: CDR1 MNHEY, CDR2 SMNVEV (reference sequence).

The CDR3 coding sequence is TGTGCCAGCAGTCCCGCCGGGCTCTCTGGGGCGTACTTC. It yields the protein CASSPAGLSGAYF. This chain uses TRBV6-5 with TRBJ2-7; tentative D call: TRBD1 (5 bases). Germline V gene sequence: CDR1 MNHEY, CDR2 SVGAGI. Trimming pared 5 bases from V and 12 bases from J, leaving 20 bases between. CDR3 length: 13 residues.

This clone was seen a few times. CDR3 in DNA: TGTGCCACCAGCAGAACACGACTAGCGGGGGGTGAGACCCAGTACTTC. It yields the protein CATSRTRLAGGETQYF. The chain employs TRBV15 and TRBJ2-5; 13 bases are shared with TRBD2. Germline loops: CDR1 LNHNV, CDR2 YYDKDF (reference sequence). The CDR3 sequence is 16 residues long. V was clipped by 2 bases and J by 5 bases; unmatched bases: 5.